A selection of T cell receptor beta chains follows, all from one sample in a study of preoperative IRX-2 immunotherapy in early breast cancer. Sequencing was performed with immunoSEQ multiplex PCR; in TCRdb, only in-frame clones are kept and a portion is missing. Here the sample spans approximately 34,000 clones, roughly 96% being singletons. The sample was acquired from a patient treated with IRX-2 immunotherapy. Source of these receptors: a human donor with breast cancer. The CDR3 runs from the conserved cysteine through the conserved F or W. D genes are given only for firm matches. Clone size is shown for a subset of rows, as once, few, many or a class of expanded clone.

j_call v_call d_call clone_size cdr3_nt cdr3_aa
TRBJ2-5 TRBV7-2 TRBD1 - TGTGCCAGCAGCTTGACAGGGATACAAGAGACCCAGTACTTC CASSLTGIQETQYF
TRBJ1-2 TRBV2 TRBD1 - TGTGCCAGCCTTGCCCCGGGACAGCGGAACGGCTACACCTTC CASLAPGQRNGYTF
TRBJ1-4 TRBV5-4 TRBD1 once TGTGCCAGCAGCTCCCCGGGACAGGGGAATGAAAAACTGTTTTTT CASSSPGQGNEKLFF
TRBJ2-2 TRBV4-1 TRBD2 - TGCGCCAGCAGCCAGGCATCGAAAAGCGGGGCTGCGAACACCGGGGAGCTGTTTTTT CASSQASKSGAANTGELFF
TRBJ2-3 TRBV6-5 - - TGTGCCAGCAGTTACGGGGGGTCCACAGATACGCAGTATTTT CASSYGGSTDTQYF
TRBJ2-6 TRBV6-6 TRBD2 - TGTGCCAGCAGTGTCCCGGGAGGTGGGAACAAAGTCGGTTTC CASSVPGGGNKVGF
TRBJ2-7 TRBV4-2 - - TGTGCCAGCAGCCAAGGGACCTACGAGCAGTACTTC CASSQGTYEQYF
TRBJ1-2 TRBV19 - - TGTGCCAGTAGTCCCCGAGGGAGGGTCGACTATGGCTACACCTTC CASSPRGRVDYGYTF
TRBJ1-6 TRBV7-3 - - TGTGCCAGCAGCATCTCAGGGGATTCACCCCTCCACTTT CASSISGDSPLHF
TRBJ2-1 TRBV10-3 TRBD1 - TGTGCCATCAGTCGGGGTGGGACAGGACCTTTGAATGAGCAGTTCTTC CAISRGGTGPLNEQFF
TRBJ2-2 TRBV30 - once TGTGCCTGGATTCCCCTAGCGAGGCCCGGGGAGCTGTTTTTT CAWIPLARPGELFF
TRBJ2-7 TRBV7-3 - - TGTGCCAGCAGCTTAAGTTCCGTTAGCTACGAGCAGTACTTC CASSLSSVSYEQYF
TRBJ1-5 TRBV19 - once TGTGCCAGTAGTATAGATAGGAGTCCTGGCAATCAGCCCCAGCATTTT CASSIDRSPGNQPQHF
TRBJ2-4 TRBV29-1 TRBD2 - TGCAGCGTTGATTCCTCCGGGACTAGCGGTAGAAACATTCAGTACTTC CSVDSSGTSGRNIQYF
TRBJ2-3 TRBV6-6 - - TGTGCCAGCAGCTGGGGAGGGGGGGGAATCACAGATACGCAGTATTTT CASSWGGGGITDTQYF
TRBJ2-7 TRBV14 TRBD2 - TGTGCCAGCAGCCAAGCAGCAAGTCGAGCGGGAGTATACGAGCAGTACTTC CASSQAASRAGVYEQYF
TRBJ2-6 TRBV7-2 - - TGTGCCAGCAGCTTAGATTCTGGGGCCAACGTCCTGACTTTC CASSLDSGANVLTF
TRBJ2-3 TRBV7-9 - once TGTGCCAGCAGCGCCCTCCTGGCGGGTACGCAGTATTTT CASSALLAGTQYF
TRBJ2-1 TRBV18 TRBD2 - TGTGCCAGCTCACCACTGACTAGCGGGAGAAATGAGCAGTTCTTC CASSPLTSGRNEQFF
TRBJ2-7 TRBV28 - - TGTGCCAGCAGTTCCCCACGCTACGAGCAGTACTTC CASSSPRYEQYF
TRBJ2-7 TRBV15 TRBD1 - TGTGCCACCAGCAGAGGATCGGGGACAGGGCTCTACGAGCAGTACTTC CATSRGSGTGLYEQYF
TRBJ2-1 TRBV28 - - TGTGCCAGCAGGTATGGGGGCTCCTACAATGAGCAGTTCTTC CASRYGGSYNEQFF
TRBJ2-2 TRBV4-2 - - TGTGCCAGCAGCCAAGGACTCTTGAACACCGGGGAGCTGTTTTTT CASSQGLLNTGELFF
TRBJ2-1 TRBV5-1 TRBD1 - TGCGCCAGCAGCTTGGACCCTGAAGGGACAGTTGAGCAGTTCTTC CASSLDPEGTVEQFF
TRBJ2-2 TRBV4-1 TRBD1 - TGCGCCAGCAGCCCGGGACAGGGGGCTGGCGGGGAGCTGTTTTTT CASSPGQGAGGELFF
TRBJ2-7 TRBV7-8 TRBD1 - TGTGCCAGCAGCTTAGCGCCCGGGACAGGCTCCCACGAGCAGTACTTC CASSLAPGTGSHEQYF
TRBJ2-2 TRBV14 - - TGTGCCAGCAGCCGGGACTTCCCCACCGGGGAGCTGTTTTTT CASSRDFPTGELFF
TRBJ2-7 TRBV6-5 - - TGTGCCAGCAGTTATTGGACTAAATACTCCTACGAGCAGTACTTC CASSYWTKYSYEQYF
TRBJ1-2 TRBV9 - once TGTGCCAGCAGCGTAGTGCCCACGCAGGCGGTTTCTTATGGCTACACCTTC CASSVVPTQAVSYGYTF
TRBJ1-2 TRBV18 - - TGTGCCAGCTCACCAATTACTGTATCCCGAGGTAATGGCTACACCTTC CASSPITVSRGNGYTF
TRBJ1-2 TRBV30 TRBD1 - TGTGCCTGGAGTCCAGGACAGGGGTTAAACTATGGCTACACCTTC CAWSPGQGLNYGYTF
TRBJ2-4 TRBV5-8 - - TGTGCCAGCAGCTGGGCGGGCGGAAACATTCAGTACTTC CASSWAGGNIQYF
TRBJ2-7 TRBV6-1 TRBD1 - TGTGCCGGAATGACAGGGAGATCCTACGAGCAGTACTTC CAGMTGRSYEQYF
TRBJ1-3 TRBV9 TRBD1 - TGTGCCAGCAGCGCCGACAGGGCTGGAAACACCATATATTTT CASSADRAGNTIYF
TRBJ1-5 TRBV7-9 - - TGTGCCAGCAGCTTATTGGCGTTGGATGGCAATCAGCCCCAGCATTTT CASSLLALDGNQPQHF
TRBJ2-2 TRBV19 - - TGTGCCAGTAGTATCGGTCCGACCGGGGAGCTGTTTTTT CASSIGPTGELFF
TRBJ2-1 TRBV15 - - TGTGCCACCGCAAGATACAATGAGCAGTTCTTC CATARYNEQFF
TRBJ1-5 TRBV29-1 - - TGCAGCGTTCGGCAGGCTTTGAATCAGCCCCAGCATTTT CSVRQALNQPQHF
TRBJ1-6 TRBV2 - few TGTGCCAGCAAACTACAGGGCCCGGTGGACCTCCACTTT CASKLQGPVDLHF
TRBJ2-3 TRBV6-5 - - TGTGCCAGCAGTTTATCAAGGGGGACAGATACGCAGTATTTT CASSLSRGTDTQYF
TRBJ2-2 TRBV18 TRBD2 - TGTGCCAGCTCCCCAGTCGGCGGGGGTACAAACACCGGGGAGCTGTTTTTT CASSPVGGGTNTGELFF
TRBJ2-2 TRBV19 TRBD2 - TGTGCCAGTAGACGGGCTAGCGGGGGGGCGACCGGGGAGCTGTTTTTT CASRRASGGATGELFF
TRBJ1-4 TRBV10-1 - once TGCGCCAGACAGGCTCCTGCAACTAATGAAAAACTGTTTTTT CARQAPATNEKLFF
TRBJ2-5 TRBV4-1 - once TGCGCCAGCAGCCAAGTTTTAAGGGGTCCCGGCCAAGAGACCCAGTACTTC CASSQVLRGPGQETQYF
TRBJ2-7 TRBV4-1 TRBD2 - TGCGCCAGCAGCCAAGGACTAGCGGGGGGGCGATACGAGCAGTACTTC CASSQGLAGGRYEQYF
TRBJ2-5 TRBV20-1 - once TGCAGTGCCTCTCTAGTGGGGACCCAGTACTTC CSASLVGTQYF
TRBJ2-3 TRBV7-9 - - TGTGCCAGCAGCCCCCTTTATCCAGATACGCAGTATTTT CASSPLYPDTQYF
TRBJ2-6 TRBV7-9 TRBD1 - TGTGCCAGCAGCTTTAGGGGGCAGAGCTCTGGGGCCAACGTCCTGACTTTC CASSFRGQSSGANVLTF
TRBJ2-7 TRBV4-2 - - TGTGCCAGCAGCCAAGCTGGAGGGAGACCCACCTACGAGCAGTACTTC CASSQAGGRPTYEQYF
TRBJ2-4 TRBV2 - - TGTGCCAGCAGGTGGGACGGTTCTGGGAACATTCAGTACTTC CASRWDGSGNIQYF
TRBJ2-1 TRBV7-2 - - TGTGCCAGCAAGACGGTGAGACTTAACAATGAGCAGTTCTTC CASKTVRLNNEQFF
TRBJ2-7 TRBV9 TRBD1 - TGTGCCAGCAGCCTCCAGACAGGGATGAGCTCCTACGAGCAGTACTTC CASSLQTGMSSYEQYF
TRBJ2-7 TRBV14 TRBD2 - TGTGCCAGCACGGGGGGAGCCGAGCAGTACTTC CASTGGAEQYF
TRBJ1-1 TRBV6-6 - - TGTGCCAGCAGTTACTCGATGAACACTGAAGCTTTCTTT CASSYSMNTEAFF
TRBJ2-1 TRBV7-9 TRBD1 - TGTGCCAGCAGACGTGACAGGGCGGCTAATGAGCAGTTCTTC CASRRDRAANEQFF
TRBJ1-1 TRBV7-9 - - TGTGCCAGCAGCTTAGAGGGGGGGGCGAGGACTGAAGCTTTCTTT CASSLEGGARTEAFF
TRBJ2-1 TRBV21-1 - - TGTGCCAGCACCACGCCTCGGACAGGGGCCTACAATGAGCAGTTCTTC CASTTPRTGAYNEQFF